Listed below are T cell receptor beta chains from one sample, sequenced in a study of glioma-infiltrating T cells. TCRdb itself ran the multiplex PCR reads through MiXCR, one entry per CDR3 protein. Of roughly 190,000 distinct CDR3 sequences listed, roughly 32% are singletons. Sample: glioma tissue, nonneoplastic brain tissue, or PBMCs (not recorded which). These receptors all stem from a human donor with low-grade glioma or glioblastoma, undergoing nonglioma brain surgery, or in good health (not recorded which). CDR3s include the opening cysteine and the closing phenylalanine or tryptophan. The order of the fields is J gene, D gene, clone size, V gene, CDR3 DNA, CDR3 protein. The D gene is left open where the match is weak. Some rows mark clone size as missing; the rest say once, few, many or name a class of expanded clone.

j_call: TRBJ2-1
d_call: TRBD2
clone_size: .
v_call: TRBV5-4
cdr3_nt: TGTGCCAGCAGCCCCCTTACTAGCGGGACTTATGAGCAGTTCTTC
cdr3_aa: CASSPLTSGTYEQFF

j_call: TRBJ2-1
d_call: .
clone_size: many
v_call: TRBV15
cdr3_nt: TGTGCCACCAGCAGGGTAAATGAGCAGTTCTTC
cdr3_aa: CATSRVNEQFF

j_call: TRBJ2-5
d_call: .
clone_size: many
v_call: TRBV4-2
cdr3_nt: TGTGCCAGCAGCCAGGGGAATGGGGGCGGGGGAGAGACCCAGTACTTC
cdr3_aa: CASSQGNGGGGETQYF

j_call: TRBJ2-3
d_call: TRBD2
clone_size: few
v_call: TRBV5-1
cdr3_nt: TGCGCCAGCAGCTTGGTGGTAGCGGGGCCCACAGATACGCAGTATTTT
cdr3_aa: CASSLVVAGPTDTQYF

j_call: TRBJ2-5
d_call: TRBD2
clone_size: .
v_call: TRBV12-3/TRBV12-4
cdr3_nt: TGTGCCAGCAGTTCAACTAGCGGGAGAGTTGAGACCCAGTACTTC
cdr3_aa: CASSSTSGRVETQYF

j_call: TRBJ2-7
d_call: TRBD1
clone_size: .
v_call: TRBV6-2/TRBV6-3
cdr3_nt: TGTGCCAGCAGTTACGCGACAGGGGGCTTGGTCGCCCTCTACGAGCAGTACTTC
cdr3_aa: CASSYATGGLVALYEQYF

j_call: TRBJ1-1
d_call: .
clone_size: .
v_call: TRBV15
cdr3_nt: TGTGCCACCAGCAGAGACAGGAGGAACGATGAAGCTTTCTTT
cdr3_aa: CATSRDRRNDEAFF

j_call: TRBJ2-1
d_call: TRBD2
clone_size: many
v_call: TRBV7-9
cdr3_nt: TGTGCCAGCAGCTTTCGACTAGCGCTTTACAATGAGCAGTTCTTC
cdr3_aa: CASSFRLALYNEQFF

j_call: TRBJ2-7
d_call: .
clone_size: .
v_call: TRBV4-2
cdr3_nt: TGTGCCAGCAGCCAAGATCTAACGGGAGTGTACGAGCAGTACTTC
cdr3_aa: CASSQDLTGVYEQYF

j_call: TRBJ2-3
d_call: .
clone_size: .
v_call: TRBV2
cdr3_nt: TGTGCCAGCCATGGGCCGCCTAGCAGGATTCGAGGGCATACGCAGTATTTT
cdr3_aa: CASHGPPSRIRGHTQYF

j_call: TRBJ2-1
d_call: TRBD1
clone_size: .
v_call: TRBV27
cdr3_nt: TGTGCCACCGCGCGGGACAGGGTGCCGTTCTTC
cdr3_aa: CATARDRVPFF

j_call: TRBJ2-3
d_call: .
clone_size: once
v_call: TRBV20-1
cdr3_nt: TGCAGTGCTAGAGGGGGCAGGAGCACAGGTACGCAGTATTTT
cdr3_aa: CSARGGRSTGTQYF

j_call: TRBJ1-2
d_call: .
clone_size: many
v_call: TRBV20-1
cdr3_nt: TGCAGTGCTAGTCGCGGTAACTATGGCTACACCTTC
cdr3_aa: CSASRGNYGYTF

j_call: TRBJ1-1
d_call: .
clone_size: few
v_call: TRBV27
cdr3_nt: TGTGCCAGTTTAACTCCAGGAGGGGCAGGCACCGTCGCTGAAGCTTTCTTT
cdr3_aa: CASLTPGGAGTVAEAFF

j_call: TRBJ2-3
d_call: .
clone_size: .
v_call: TRBV2
cdr3_nt: TGTGCCGGCAGGTCACTAGCAAGGCCCACAGATAAGCAGTATTTT
cdr3_aa: CAGRSLARPTDKQYF

j_call: TRBJ2-7
d_call: .
clone_size: .
v_call: TRBV7-9
cdr3_nt: TGTGCCAGCAGCTTGCCGGGGAACCACGAGCAGTACTTC
cdr3_aa: CASSLPGNHEQYF

j_call: TRBJ2-3
d_call: TRBD2
clone_size: .
v_call: TRBV4-1
cdr3_nt: TGCGCCAGCAGCCAAGCGCCTAGCGGGACTCTCGATACGCAGTATTTT
cdr3_aa: CASSQAPSGTLDTQYF

j_call: TRBJ2-3
d_call: TRBD2
clone_size: .
v_call: TRBV29-1
cdr3_nt: TGCAGTGCCGGGACTAGCGGGAGAGGCGCAGATACGCAGTATTTT
cdr3_aa: CSAGTSGRGADTQYF

j_call: TRBJ2-7
d_call: TRBD1
clone_size: few
v_call: TRBV11-2
cdr3_nt: TGTGCCAGCAGCGAAGGACAGGGGGCGTACGAGCAGTACTTC
cdr3_aa: CASSEGQGAYEQYF

j_call: TRBJ2-4
d_call: TRBD1
clone_size: many
v_call: TRBV20-1
cdr3_nt: TGCAGTGCCACGGGACAGGGAGCCAACATTCAGTACTTC
cdr3_aa: CSATGQGANIQYF